This T cell receptor beta chain comes out of a study of blood T cell repertoires in COVID-19. This clone was observed at least ten times. How the authors handled the data: Amplifying reference gene primers gave estimates of nucleated cell counts. Sequencing was performed with immunoSEQ multiplex PCR; in TCRdb, only in-frame clones are kept and a portion is missing. The D gene and trimming were derived from the DNA, and the V and J assignments and clone size from that table. This table has 120,000 or so clones, 88% appearing once. There are 17 residues in the CDR3. The V gene lost 0 bases and the J gene lost 0 bases, with 12 bases spanning the gap. The germline gives CDR1 MGHRA, CDR2 YSYEKL.

The chain employs TRBV4-1 and TRBJ1-5; no definite D call. The clonotype originates from a human donor in a cohort sampled during active COVID-19. Specimen: peripheral blood. The CDR3 sequence is CASSQDVWQDSNQPQHF. DNA for the CDR3: TGCGCCAGCAGCCAAGATGTTTGGCAGGATAGCAATCAGCCCCAGCATTTT.